The clone carrying this T cell receptor beta chain has only a few counts. In the original processing: Cell counts per sample came from amplifying reference gene primers. Clones were sequenced by immunoSEQ multiplex PCR, and TCRdb holds only the in-frame ones, with some missing. V, J and clone size were drawn from that table, and D and trimming were deduced from the DNA. The profile covers roughly 140,000 clones, with about 91% appearing a single time and roughly 28% taken by the ten largest. Germline CDR1 and CDR2: MNHNY and SVGAGI (reference sequence). The CDR3 is made up of 14 amino acids. The V and J ends lost 6 bases and 5 bases respectively, with 14 bases between them. The record originates from a study of blood T cell repertoires in COVID-19. In the study overall: The United States, Italy and Spain were the sources of the acute and convalescent COVID-19 samples. T cells, B-cell-depleted T cells, or PBMCs supplied cDNA or gDNA.

The chain is built from TRBV6-6 and TRBJ1-5; D is perhaps TRBD1 (6 bases). The sequenced sample consisted of peripheral blood. This receptor was identified in a human donor in a cohort sampled during active COVID-19. CDR3 in amino acids: CASRLGGADQPQHF. The CDR3 coding sequence is TGTGCCAGCAGGCTAGGGGGGGCCGATCAGCCCCAGCATTTT.